This is a list of T cell receptor beta chains from one sample in a study of brain T cells in children with intractable seizures. Sequenced by immunoSEQ multiplex PCR; TCRdb stores in-frame clones only, minus some. The sample records 340,000 or so clones, roughly 93% being singletons. Sample: peripheral blood, taken more than 4 months after surgery. The receptors come from a boy younger than two with tuberous sclerosis and intractable seizures. CDR3s include the opening cysteine and the closing phenylalanine or tryptophan. The order of the fields is V gene, D gene, clone size, J gene, CDR3 DNA, CDR3 protein. D genes are given only for firm matches. The size entry is marked missing in some rows and otherwise reads once, few, many or a size class.

TRBV7-2	TRBD1	once	TRBJ2-1	TGTGCCAGCAGCTCGGGACAGCAACACAATGAGCAGTTCTTC	CASSSGQQHNEQFF
TRBV29-1	TRBD1	once	TRBJ2-1	TGCAGCGGCCAGGCTCCGGGACAGGGGGCCAGATCCAATGAGCAGTTCTTC	CSGQAPGQGARSNEQFF
TRBV29-1	.	.	TRBJ1-1	TGCAGCGTTGAGGACGGGATGAACACTGAAGCTTTCTTT	CSVEDGMNTEAFF
TRBV14	TRBD2	.	TRBJ2-3	TGTGCCAGCAGCCAAGCCCGACTAGCGGGAGCAGATACGCAGTATTTT	CASSQARLAGADTQYF
TRBV25-1	.	.	TRBJ1-4	TGTGCCAGCAGTGAACCCCAGCGGGGCCAAGTGAATGAAAAACTGTTTTTT	CASSEPQRGQVNEKLFF
TRBV6-2/TRBV6-3	TRBD1	.	TRBJ1-1	TGTGCCAGCAGTTACTCCTGGACAGGAACGAACACTGAAGCTTTCTTT	CASSYSWTGTNTEAFF
TRBV7-8	TRBD2	.	TRBJ2-1	TGTGCCAGCAGCTTAGGGATTGGGCTAGCGGTCTACAATGAGCAGTTCTTC	CASSLGIGLAVYNEQFF
TRBV9	.	.	TRBJ2-3	TGTGCCAGCAGCGGACGAGGAGGGGTTACAGATACGCAGTATTTT	CASSGRGGVTDTQYF
TRBV7-3	TRBD1	.	TRBJ1-2	TGTGCCAGCAGCTTAGATTCGTTATCTCGGCCGGGACAGGGGGCCAGTAGTGGCTACACCTTC	CASSLDSLSRPGQGASSGYTF
TRBV9	.	.	TRBJ2-1	TGTGCCAGCAGCGTAGCTATACTATCCCGGAATGAGCAGTTCTTC	CASSVAILSRNEQFF
TRBV4-2	TRBD2	.	TRBJ2-7	TGTGCCAGCAGCCAAGCACTAGCGGGAGACGAGCAGTACTTC	CASSQALAGDEQYF
TRBV27	TRBD1	once	TRBJ2-5	TGTGCCAGCAGCCTACAGGGGCGCTGGGAGACCCAGTACTTC	CASSLQGRWETQYF
TRBV7-9	.	.	TRBJ2-7	TGTGCCAGCAGAATTCAACCCGAGCAGTACTTC	CASRIQPEQYF
TRBV5-6	.	few	TRBJ1-1	TGTGCCAGCAGCTTGCAGGACACTGAAGCTTTCTTT	CASSLQDTEAFF
TRBV4-1	.	once	TRBJ1-2	TGCGCCAGCAGCCATCGCCGGGACACGGGTGGCTACACCTTC	CASSHRRDTGGYTF
TRBV5-1	TRBD1	.	TRBJ2-1	TGCGCCAGCAGCTTGGGCCCCCTTGACAGGGGCCATCCCTACAATGAGCAGTTCTTC	CASSLGPLDRGHPYNEQFF
TRBV30	TRBD2	once	TRBJ2-7	TGTGCCTGGAGTGTCTTTCTGAAGAACGCGGGGGGATACCCCTACGAGCAGTACTTC	CAWSVFLKNAGGYPYEQYF
TRBV6-5	TRBD1	.	TRBJ1-2	TGTGCCAGCAGTTACGGGGGGACAGGGGGCATCTATGGCTACACCTTC	CASSYGGTGGIYGYTF
TRBV14	.	.	TRBJ1-3	TGTGCCAGCAGCCAAGATGTCGGCCTACGACCCTCTGGAAACACCATATATTTT	CASSQDVGLRPSGNTIYF
TRBV6-1	.	.	TRBJ1-1	TGTGCCAGCAGTGAAGCGCGAGGGTTGAACACTGAAGCTTTCTTT	CASSEARGLNTEAFF
TRBV5-1	TRBD1	once	TRBJ2-7	TGCGCCACCTCACTCGGACAGGGTGTCCACGAGCAGTACTTC	CATSLGQGVHEQYF
TRBV2	.	.	TRBJ2-7	TGTGCCAGCAGTGAAAGTCTCTCTGAGCAGTACTTC	CASSESLSEQYF
TRBV30	.	.	TRBJ1-1	TGTGCCTGGAGGGGACATTCGAACACTGAAGCTTTCTTT	CAWRGHSNTEAFF
TRBV9	TRBD2	.	TRBJ2-7	TGTGCCAGCAGCGTAGAGGCTAGCGGGAGCTACGAGCAGTACTTC	CASSVEASGSYEQYF
TRBV6-5	.	.	TRBJ2-1	TGTGCCAGCACGCCGGAGGGCTACAATGAGCAGTTCTTC	CASTPEGYNEQFF
TRBV4-1	.	.	TRBJ1-5	TGCGCCAGCAGCCAATTAGGGGTCAATCAGCCCCAGCATTTT	CASSQLGVNQPQHF
TRBV7-2	.	once	TRBJ2-6	TGTGCCAGCAGCTTAGAACCCTCTGGGGCCAACGTCCTGACTTTC	CASSLEPSGANVLTF
TRBV2	TRBD1	.	TRBJ1-2	TGTGCCAGCAGTCCAAGGACAGGGCAAACAGATGGCTACACCTTC	CASSPRTGQTDGYTF
TRBV3-1/TRBV3-2	.	.	TRBJ1-2	TGTGCCAGCAGCCCCACGGGGGGGATCTATGGCTACACCTTC	CASSPTGGIYGYTF
TRBV5-6	.	.	TRBJ1-3	TGTGCCAGCAGCACCCTGGGGGCCAACACCATATATTTT	CASSTLGANTIYF
TRBV9	.	.	TRBJ2-2	TGTGCCAGCAGCGTAGATGGTCCAAACACCGGGGAGCTGTTTTTT	CASSVDGPNTGELFF
TRBV18	.	.	TRBJ2-1	TGTGCCAGCTCACAAAGCGGGACAGGCAGACAGTTCTTC	CASSQSGTGRQFF
TRBV18	.	.	TRBJ2-6	TGTGCCAGCTCACCACTCATCAGGGAGAGCTCTGGGGCCAACGTCCTGACTTTC	CASSPLIRESSGANVLTF
TRBV6-2/TRBV6-3	.	.	TRBJ1-6	TGTGCCAGCAGTTACTCATGGGAGGTGAATTCACCCCTCCACTTT	CASSYSWEVNSPLHF
TRBV4-1	TRBD1	.	TRBJ2-1	TGCGCCAGCAGCCAGGGGGACAGGGCTTACAATGAGCAGTTCTTC	CASSQGDRAYNEQFF
TRBV5-1	.	.	TRBJ1-1	TGCGCCAGCAGCACCACCGGGACATTGAACACTGAAGCTTTCTTT	CASSTTGTLNTEAFF
TRBV12-2	.	few	TRBJ2-7	TGTGCAAGTCGCCTGCGACTGGGGTACTTC	CASRLRLGYF
TRBV12-3/TRBV12-4	.	.	TRBJ2-6	TGTGCCAGCAGAGGGTCTGGGGCCAACGTCCTGACTTTC	CASRGSGANVLTF